The 16 T cell receptor beta chains presented below share a single source sample, sequenced in a study of shared clonotypes between healthy human individuals. Sequenced by immunoSEQ multiplex PCR; TCRdb stores in-frame clones only, minus some. This table has about 2.3 million clones, more than 85% appearing once. Sequenced sample: naive CD4+ T cells from PBMCs. As for subset: CD45RA+ positively selected. The receptors were gathered from a man aged 18 to 35 in good health. Some clones in this sample may be carry-over from other donors' samples.

J is TRBJ2-1 and V is TRBV7-3, with TRBD1 identical over 8 bases. This CDR3 is 13 amino acids long. The V segment lost 4 bases and the J segment 8 bases; nucleotides outside the gene matches: 4. Germline CDR1 is SGHTA and CDR2 is FQGTGA. The chain's CDR3 is CASSSDRGDEQFF. The CDR3 coding sequence is TGTGCCAGCAGCTCAGACAGGGGCGATGAGCAGTTCTTC.

The chain recombines TRBV9 with TRBJ1-5, with a weak D call TRBD1 (5 bases). Germline CDR1 is SGDLS and CDR2 is YYNGEE. The CDR3 spans 15 residues. Trimming removed 0 bases at V and 7 bases at J, with 14 bases between. Here the CDR3 reads CASSVGLERGQPQHF. CDR3 nucleotides: TGTGCCAGCAGCGTAGGACTCGAGCGGGGGCAGCCCCAGCATTTT.

The V gene is TRBV7-6, the J gene TRBJ2-6, with TRBD2 as a possible D gene (5 bases). CDR3 length equals 17 residues. The V end was cut by 4 bases, the J end by 1 base, with 14 bases between. Germline V CDR1 and CDR2: SGHVS, FNYEAQ. DNA for the CDR3: TGTGCCAGCAGCTCGCTAATAGCGATATCTGGGGCCAACGTCCTGACTTTC. Protein product: CASSSLIAISGANVLTF.

Note on this clone: Other nucleotide sequences in the sample specify the same CDR3. This chain uses TRBV9 with TRBJ2-3; D ambiguous. V was pared by 0 bases and J by 0 bases, with 5 bases between. The CDR3 is 14 residues long. CDR1 and CDR2 (germline): SGDLS, YYNGEE. The CDR3 sequence: CASSVGRSTDTQYF. The CDR3 DNA reads TGTGCCAGCAGCGTAGGAAGGAGCACAGATACGCAGTATTTT.

This clone is a singleton in its sample. Other nucleotide sequences in the sample specify the same CDR3. J is TRBJ2-7 and V is TRBV28, with 12 positions matching TRBD1. The length of the CDR3 is 15 residues. V lost 5 bases, J lost 5 bases, and 7 bases stayed unmatched. Per the germline V gene, CDR1 is MDHEN and CDR2 is SYDVKM. The CDR3 bases are TGTGCCAGCAGTCCGCCGGGACAGGGGGCCCACGAGCAGTACTTC. This encodes CASSPPGQGAHEQYF.

The chain has TRBV11-3 and TRBJ2-5; D gene ambiguous. This CDR3 contains 13 residues. CDR1 and CDR2 (germline): SGHNT, YENEEA. The germline V and J ends were trimmed by 1 base and 5 bases, with 8 bases remaining between them. CDR3 protein: CASSLVPGETQYF. CDR3 coding DNA: TGTGCCAGCAGCTTAGTGCCCGGGGAGACCCAGTACTTC.

This chain links TRBV7-2 with TRBJ2-2; 8 bases map to TRBD1. The trim removed 2 bases at V and 7 bases at J, leaving 6 bases unmatched. The CDR3 contains 15 residues. Germline lookup yields CDR1 SGHTA and CDR2 FQGNSA. CDR3 nucleotides: TGTGCCAGCAGCTTACGGCAGGGGGCTTACGGGGAGCTGTTTTTT. Translation gives CASSLRQGAYGELFF.

This chain joins TRBV7-3 and TRBJ1-1; D remains ambiguous. V shed 5 bases and J shed 5 bases, with 18 bases lying between them. Germline loops: CDR1 SGHTA, CDR2 FQGTGA. The CDR3 has 15 amino acids. The CDR3, as DNA: TGTGCCAGCAGCCTCGTCCCGACCCAGAGGACTGAAGCTTTCTTT. Residues: CASSLVPTQRTEAFF. Drawing the rest from reference TRBV7-3 and TRBJ1-1, the complete variable domain is GAGVSQTPSNKVTEKGKYVELRCDPISGHTALYWYRQSLGQGPEFLIYFQGTGAADDSGLPNDRFFAVRPEGSVSTLKIQRTERGDSAVYLCASSLVPTQRTEAFFGQGTRLTVV.

The gene calls are TRBV5-8 and TRBJ2-7; 8 positions agree with TRBD2. With 0 bases clipped from V and 1 base from J, the junction kept 3 bases outside the gene matches. The CDR3 sequence is 15 residues long. Germline CDR1 reads SGHTS; CDR2 reads YDEGEE. CDR3 protein: CASSLGLASSYEQYF. The CDR3 DNA sequence: TGTGCCAGCAGCTTGGGACTAGCGTCTTCCTACGAGCAGTACTTC.

Points on this clone: The same CDR3 can be traced to other DNA sequences in this sample. The genes are TRBV7-9 and TRBJ2-7; no clear D gene. The CDR3 is 12 amino acids. Germline loops: CDR1 SEHNR, CDR2 FQNEAQ (reference sequence). V was clipped by 5 bases and J by 3 bases, with 8 bases between them. DNA of the CDR3: TGTGCCAGCAGCCCCCTTCGCTACGAGCAGTACTTC. This sequence encodes CASSPLRYEQYF.

The chain employs TRBV2 and TRBJ2-5, with 10 bases that match TRBD2. The junction had 10 bases not matched to a gene; V was cut back by 7 bases and J by 5 bases. Germline loops: CDR1 SNHLY, CDR2 FYNNEI. CDR3 length equals 15 residues. CDR3 amino acids: CASKLLAGSEETQYF. In nucleotides, the CDR3 is TGTGCCAGCAAATTACTAGCGGGATCAGAGGAGACCCAGTACTTC.

The chain uses TRBV5-1 and TRBJ1-2; unclear D gene. V gave up 4 bases and J gave up 4 bases, with 14 bases separating them. Germline V gives CDR1 SGHRS, CDR2 YFSETQ. The CDR3 length is 14 residues. For the CDR3, the DNA is TGCGCCAGCAGCCCCCCAGAAGGCGCCTATGGCTACACCTTC. Translating it yields CASSPPEGAYGYTF. Variable domain in full (rest from reference TRBV5-1 and TRBJ1-2): KAGVTQTPRYLIKTRGQQVTLSCSPISGHRSVSWYQQTPGQGLQFLFEYFSETQRNKGNFPGRFSGRQFSNSRSEMNVSTLELGDSALYLCASSPPEGAYGYTFGSGTRLTVV.

The V and J genes are TRBV6-6 and TRBJ2-7, with 7 bases aligning to TRBD1. CDR1 and CDR2 (germline): MNHNY, SVGAGI (reference sequence). J gave up 6 bases and V 5 bases, and 7 bases lay outside the gene matches. The CDR3 has 13 amino acids. CDR3 nucleotide sequence: TGTGCCAGCAGTACGACAGGGCTCCCCGAGCAGTACTTC. Its protein is CASSTTGLPEQYF.

This clone has only one observation. V is TRBV16 and J is TRBJ1-5, with D maybe TRBD1 (6 bases). In germline, CDR1 is KGHSY, CDR2 FQNENV. V was clipped by 3 bases and J by 10 bases, with 28 bases between them. This CDR3 is built from 18 residues. Here the CDR3 DNA reads TGTGCCAGCAGCCACCAACTTGGGGGGGCAAGGGCCGGGGGACCCCAGCATTTT. It yields the protein CASSHQLGGARAGGPQHF. Based on the CDR3 plus reference TRBV16 and TRBJ1-5, the full variable domain is GEEVAQTPKHLVRGEGQKAKLYCAPIKGHSYVFWYQQVLKNEFKFLISFQNENVFDETGMPKERFSAKCLPNSPCSLEIQATKLEDSAVYFCASSHQLGGARAGGPQHFGDGTRLSIL.

The V gene is TRBV19, the J gene TRBJ1-2, with D perhaps TRBD1 (5 bases). Trimming pared 7 bases from V and 4 bases from J, leaving 16 bases between. The CDR3 length is 14 residues. Germline assignment: CDR1 LNHDA and CDR2 SQIVND (reference sequence). The CDR3 region has the DNA TGTGCCAGTAAGGGATGGGGGACGGCCTATGGCTACACCTTC. Translated: CASKGWGTAYGYTF.

The V gene is TRBV7-3, the J gene TRBJ2-1; 9 bases align to TRBD1. The V and J ends lost 1 base and 15 bases, in that order; junction bases with no gene match: 16. Looked up from germline, CDR1 is SGHTA and CDR2 is FQGTGA. The CDR3 runs to 16 residues. Written as DNA, the CDR3 is TGTGCCAGCAGCTTAAGTCCCCCCCCGGTTGGGACAGGGATGTTCTTC. Protein: CASSLSPPPVGTGMFF.